The 5 T cell receptor beta chains presented below share a single source sample, sequenced in a study of cytomegalovirus exposure and HLA in healthy donors. The PCR made use of 60 Vbeta and 13 Jbeta primers. The data were produced by immunoSEQ multiplex PCR, yet TCRdb's version contains in-frame clones alone and is incomplete. The table lists 100,000 to 150,000 clones, around four fifths of them singletons. The sample was PBMCs. The source is a male donor in good health and CMV-seronegative.

In this sample, this clone turned up a few times. The V call is TRBV28, the J call TRBJ2-7; D is possibly TRBD2 (6 bases). Germline assignment: CDR1 MDHEN and CDR2 SYDVKM. Trimming stripped 5 bases from V and 3 bases from J, with 17 bases between. The CDR3 contains 15 residues. CDR3 sequence (DNA): TGTGCCAGCAGTCCGCGGGGTAGCGGAGACTACGAGCAGTACTTC. Amino acid sequence: CASSPRGSGDYEQYF.

A single count supports this clone. The rearrangement joins TRBV30 to TRBJ2-2; D not resolved. V was trimmed by 2 bases and J by 7 bases, leaving 8 bases between them. This CDR3 is 12 amino acids long. Per the germline V gene, CDR1 is GTSNPN and CDR2 is SVGIG (reference sequence). This chain's CDR3 is CAWSRGIGELFF. CDR3 sequence (DNA): TGTGCCTGGAGTAGAGGCATCGGGGAGCTGTTTTTT.

The rearrangement joins TRBV27 to TRBJ2-7; tentative D call: TRBD2 (6 bases). V was trimmed by 3 bases and J by 5 bases, leaving 17 bases between them. Per germline, CDR1 MNHEY and CDR2 SMNVEV (reference sequence). The CDR3 has 15 residues. The CDR3 DNA is TGTGCCAGCAGTTTTGTTCGGGAGCAACCCCACGAGCAGTACTTC. Translated, it gives CASSFVREQPHEQYF.

CDR3 sequence: CASSIQTSGVLTGELFF. For the CDR3, the DNA is TGTGCCAGTAGTATCCAGACTAGCGGGGTCCTCACCGGGGAGCTGTTTTTT. V gene TRBV19 combines with J gene TRBJ2-2; the match to TRBD2 covers 11 bases. This CDR3 spans 17 amino acids. CDR1 and CDR2 (germline): LNHDA, SQIVND (reference sequence). The ends lost 3 bases at V and 4 bases at J; junction bases unmatched: 7.

The V call is TRBV27, the J call TRBJ2-1; perhaps TRBD1 as D (7 bases). V shed 3 bases and J shed 4 bases, with 16 bases lying between them. CDR3 length: 16 residues. Looked up from germline, CDR1 is MNHEY and CDR2 is SMNVEV (reference sequence). The CDR3 DNA reads TGTGCCAGCAGTTTTCGAGGAGGGGGCGCATACAATGAGCAGTTCTTC. It codes for CASSFRGGGAYNEQFF.